The TCR beta chain under discussion was sequenced for a study of identical twins. Overall study results and limits: Insertion counts were lower in abundant cord blood beta clonotypes, a trend that memory repertoires did not show.

Template switching (which added a universal primer site) was used, and cDNA carried unique molecular identifiers. One entry per CDR3 protein, called by TCRdb with MiXCR from the 5' RACE reads. The sample lists nearly 250,000 distinct CDR3 sequences, around 6.6% seen once, with around 3.4% in the top ten. Germline CDR1 reads KGHSH; CDR2 reads LQKENI. V was shortened by 0 bases and J by 1 base, with 20 bases between the two germline ends. This CDR3 has 19 residues. Donors were all healthy Caucasians. To note about this clonotype: Its antigen is undetermined.

A further study also used this sample, focusing on yellow fever vaccine responses in identical twins.

The receptor was derived from a woman aged 18-29 years in good health. The chain is built from TRBV18 and TRBJ2-3, with D maybe TRBD1 (5 bases). Sequenced: memory (CD45RO+) T cells sorted from blood. CDR3 amino acids: CASSPPGRVVGPRTDTQYF. As DNA, the CDR3 is TGTGCCAGCTCACCACCCGGCCGGGTCGTGGGGCCCCGCACAGATACGCAGTATTTT.